A selection of T cell receptor beta chains follows, all from one sample in a study of T cells in Graves' hyperthyroidism and ophthalmopathy. TCRdb independently ran MiXCR on the multiplex PCR reads; one entry per CDR3 protein. In the table there are some 720,000 distinct CDR3 sequences, roughly 17% of which are singletons. Sequencing was performed on blood. The receptors shown here come from a man younger than 35 with Graves' hyperthyroidism. Each CDR3 is given with its conserved first and last residue. D genes are given only for firm matches. A clone size is listed for some rows: how often the clone was seen (once, few, many), or a class if it is expanded.

>many|TRBJ2-7|NA|TRBV12-3/TRBV12-4
TGTGCCAGCAGTTTAGGCAGGAGAGCCTACGAGCAGTACTTC
CASSLGRRAYEQYF
>many|TRBJ2-7|TRBD2|TRBV3-1
TGTGCCAGCAGCCAAGAGTTGGGACTAGCGAGGGAGCAGTACTTC
CASSQELGLAREQYF
>many|TRBJ1-1|TRBD1|TRBV20-1
TGCAGTGCTAGAGATAGGGGGCGCGGGGGTACTGAAGCTTTCTTT
CSARDRGRGGTEAFF
>many|TRBJ2-1|NA|TRBV6-2/TRBV6-3
TGTGCCAGCAGTTACCGGGGGACATCCTACAATGAGCAGTTCTTC
CASSYRGTSYNEQFF
>NA|TRBJ1-4|TRBD1|TRBV6-2/TRBV6-3
TGTGCCAGCAGACCTCCGGGGGGACAGTTCCTGTTTTTT
CASRPPGGQFLFF
>NA|TRBJ1-2|NA|TRBV7-2
TGTGCCAGCAGCTTAGTAGTCCCGGCTAACTATGGCTACACCTTC
CASSLVVPANYGYTF
>few|TRBJ1-2|TRBD1|TRBV6-1
TGTGCCAGCATATACGAGACCAGGTTAGGGGGCGGCTATGGCTACACCTTC
CASIYETRLGGGYGYTF
>NA|TRBJ2-7|NA|TRBV20-1
TGCAGTGCAAACCGACAGGCGCTCTTGGAGCAGTACTTC
CSANRQALLEQYF
>NA|TRBJ2-7|TRBD2|TRBV6-2/TRBV6-3
TGTGCCAGCATGCTAGCGGGAGTACCCGAGCAGTACTTC
CASMLAGVPEQYF
>few|TRBJ1-5|NA|TRBV7-8
TGTGCCAGCAGCTCATGGACGGCCGCGGGGCCCCAGCATTTT
CASSSWTAAGPQHF
>NA|TRBJ2-3|TRBD2|TRBV6-1
TGTGCCAGCAGTTCTGATAGCGGGGGGGGGCAGTATTTT
CASSSDSGGGQYF
>many|TRBJ2-7|TRBD1|TRBV12-3/TRBV12-4
TGTGCCAGCAGCCCAGGACAGGCCTACGAGCAGTACTTC
CASSPGQAYEQYF
>few|TRBJ1-2|NA|TRBV12-3/TRBV12-4
TGTGCCAGCAGTTTGGCGGACACCTATGGCCACACCTTC
CASSLADTYGHTF